A selection of T cell receptor beta chains follows, all from one sample in a study of blood T cell repertoires in COVID-19. Profiled with immunoSEQ multiplex PCR; TCRdb holds only in-frame clones, not every one. The sample lists about 140,000 clones, over 60% seen once, with just under 3% in the top ten. Sequenced: PBMCs or T cells enriched from blood (not recorded which). Receptors originate from a woman aged 45-59 years who had recovered from COVID-19. CDR3s include the opening cysteine and the closing phenylalanine or tryptophan. A row's size may be missing; if present it is once, few, many or a size class.

>TRBJ2-7|few|TRBV20-1
CSARLERKQYF
>TRBJ1-5|NA|TRBV19
CASSMGEDKIYSNQPQHF
>TRBJ1-5|few|TRBV11-2
CASSPGGGTQPQHF
>TRBJ2-5|NA|TRBV5-6
CASSLVQQETQYF
>TRBJ2-2|once|TRBV5-4
CASSSKRNTGELFF
>TRBJ2-1|NA|TRBV9
CASSGASGKSFNEQFF
>TRBJ2-6|NA|TRBV25-1
CASSSTGGFNVLTF
>TRBJ2-5|NA|TRBV4-1
CASSQGTSGSSETQYF
>TRBJ2-3|NA|TRBV5-4
CASSPIMGGDTDTQYF
>TRBJ1-2|NA|TRBV10-3
CAISGDSVNYGYTF
>TRBJ2-2|few|TRBV11-3
CASSAGGSNTGELFF
>TRBJ2-3|NA|TRBV6-1
CASSGWAGGGTDTQYF
>TRBJ2-7|NA|TRBV13
CASSLQGLYEQYF
>TRBJ2-3|once|TRBV13
CASSSQTGGATDTQYF
>TRBJ2-1|once|TRBV4-1
CASSQNGARGATYNEQFF
>TRBJ2-2|NA|TRBV5-1
CASSFAAFDTGELFF
>TRBJ1-1|NA|TRBV6-5
CATKGGTPNTEAFF
>TRBJ2-2|few|TRBV11-2
CASKKFGGRGQTGELFF
>TRBJ1-5|NA|TRBV5-6
CASSPGQGSNQPQHF
>TRBJ2-5|NA|TRBV19
CATQAGGGKTQYF
>TRBJ1-2|NA|TRBV5-1
CASSSAPGAVYTF
>TRBJ2-5|NA|TRBV6-5
CASSYGRGKYQETQYF
>TRBJ2-5|NA|TRBV5-6
CASSLKQASTQETQYF
>TRBJ2-3|NA|TRBV2
CASRAGGEDTQYF
>TRBJ1-1|NA|TRBV11-3
CASSLGGTADHEAFF
>TRBJ2-2|NA|TRBV14
CASSPMAQRDTGELFF
>TRBJ1-1|NA|TRBV5-5
CASSLTAGNTEAFF
>TRBJ1-1|NA|TRBV30
CASYRIQNTEAFF
>TRBJ2-5|few|TRBV4-1
CASSQDRLQGRETQYF
>TRBJ1-1|NA|TRBV3-1/TRBV3-2
CASSQDRGGGTEAFF
>TRBJ1-6|NA|TRBV3-1/TRBV3-2
CASSPGGYSPLHF
>TRBJ2-1|NA|TRBV2
CAGPREREDPGDEQFF
>TRBJ1-1|NA|TRBV7-9
CASSPRGEGTEAFF
>TRBJ2-2|NA|TRBV7-9
CASSFSGGPLTGELFF
>TRBJ2-2|NA|TRBV5-1
CASSLDPPSGRARSTGELFF
>TRBJ2-2|few|TRBV21-1
CASSKVNQEAGELFF
>TRBJ1-4|NA|TRBV27
CASRAASGGSNEKLFF
>TRBJ1-2|NA|TRBV19
CASSILSSTGYTF
>TRBJ2-1|NA|TRBV6-2/TRBV6-3
CASSRDGRPFEQFF
>TRBJ2-7|NA|TRBV3-1/TRBV3-2
CASSQPGTGHHEQYF
>TRBJ1-1|NA|TRBV19
CASSISRGVTEAFF
>TRBJ1-5|NA|TRBV5-1
CASSRDRNQPQHF
>TRBJ1-5|NA|TRBV20-1
CSASAGQYSNQPQHF
>TRBJ1-5|NA|TRBV18
CASSEQGDSNQPQHF
>TRBJ2-1|NA|TRBV28
CASSKIAGVLYNEQFF
>TRBJ1-4|NA|TRBV5-1
CASSFRTGGTNEKLFF
>TRBJ2-5|few|TRBV20-1
CSASGETQYF
>TRBJ2-2|few|TRBV4-2
CASSWTVNTGELFF
>TRBJ1-1|NA|TRBV3-1/TRBV3-2
CASSHAGTEAFF
>TRBJ1-6|NA|TRBV7-2
CASSLYNYSPLHF
>TRBJ2-7|NA|TRBV6-5
CASTWQQGQSYEQYF
>TRBJ2-3|many|TRBV7-2
CASSLSGREGKGTQYF
>TRBJ1-2|NA|TRBV28
CASSSDRASPYGYTF
>TRBJ1-3|once|TRBV6-1
CASSGPGQLGNSGNTIYF
>TRBJ2-5|NA|TRBV9
CASSERTGTSGGARETQYF